These 11 T cell receptor beta chains originate from one sample sequenced in a study of cytomegalovirus exposure and HLA in healthy donors (TCRdb year 2017). Library generation was performed with the immunoSEQ multiplex PCR assay. Drawn from immuneACCESS, this table holds only the in-frame rearrangements with V and J called that TCRdb kept. Clones are partly lost; checked studies trace under half to an unresolved V gene and leave the rest unexplained. The sample yields roughly 120,000 clones; around 94% were counted once. The ten largest clones capture 1% to 1.5% of the sample. Material for sequencing was PBMCs. All receptors derive from a woman under 30 in good health and CMV-seronegative.

The V call is TRBV28, the J call TRBJ1-2; TRBD1 might be the D (6 bases). The CDR3 consists of 16 residues. Germline CDR1 is MDHEN and CDR2 is SYDVKM. V gave up 11 bases and J gave up 3 bases, with 25 bases separating them. CDR3 sequence: CASAGIVQGLHYGYTF. The CDR3 DNA reads as TGTGCCTCAGCGGGGATAGTTCAGGGGTTACACTATGGCTACACCTTC.

The chain combines TRBV6-1 with TRBJ2-7, with 8 positions matching TRBD2. V was pared by 7 bases and J by 1 base, with 6 bases of the junction left unmatched. CDR3 length equals 14 residues. Germline CDR1 and CDR2: MNHNS and SASEGT. CDR3 loop: CASKPGLGSYEQYF. The CDR3 DNA follows: TGTGCCAGCAAACCGGGACTAGGGTCCTACGAGCAGTACTTC.

The rearrangement uses TRBV7-9 and TRBJ2-2; TRBD2 matches 7 bases. V lost 5 bases to trimming and J lost 0 bases; unmatched junction nucleotides: 6. From germline, CDR1 is SEHNR and CDR2 FQNEAQ (reference sequence). The CDR3 loop spans 16 amino acids. The CDR3 loop is CASSPLTSSNTGELFF. CDR3 in DNA: TGTGCCAGCAGCCCGCTGACTAGCTCGAACACCGGGGAGCTGTTTTTT.

This sequence joins TRBV7-6 and TRBJ1-4, with a possible D match to TRBD1 (5 bases). Germline assignment: CDR1 SGHVS and CDR2 FNYEAQ. The CDR3 is 16 amino acids. Trimming took off 0 bases at V and 7 bases at J, with 15 bases between the two ends. The CDR3 DNA sequence: TGTGCCAGCAGCTTAGCGTCCCAGGGTAGAGGTGAAAAACTGTTTTTT. Translated, it gives CASSLASQGRGEKLFF.

The rearrangement uses TRBV27 and TRBJ2-1; D is perhaps TRBD2 (6 bases). Germline V gene sequence: CDR1 MNHEY, CDR2 SMNVEV (reference sequence). This CDR3 contains 16 residues. Trimming removed 1 base from V and 0 bases from J, with 10 bases in between. CDR3 amino acids: CASSLYPGVSYNEQFF. CDR3 sequence (DNA): TGTGCCAGCAGTTTATACCCGGGGGTCTCCTACAATGAGCAGTTCTTC.

The J gene is TRBJ1-6, the V gene TRBV30, with D possibly TRBD1 on 5 matching bases. Germline CDR1 reads GTSNPN; CDR2 reads SVGIG (reference sequence). Trimming took 6 bases from V and 2 from J, leaving 17 bases between them. The CDR3 covers 16 residues. The CDR3 bases are TGTGCCTGCACTAGCCAGGGACGGACCTATAATTCACCCCTCCACTTT. Its translation is CACTSQGRTYNSPLHF.

The genes are TRBV19 and TRBJ2-7; the D gene is possibly TRBD1 (6 bases). The V gene's germline CDR1 is LNHDA and CDR2 SQIVND (reference sequence). The CDR3 covers 14 residues. The V gene lost 4 bases and the J gene lost 3 bases, with 13 bases spanning the gap. The CDR3 protein is CASSKNRDGYEQYF. CDR3 DNA: TGTGCCAGTAGTAAAAACAGGGATGGCTACGAGCAGTACTTC.

The gene calls are TRBV11-2 and TRBJ2-7, with a weak D call TRBD2 (5 bases). The CDR3 extends over 16 amino acids. CDR1 is SGHAT and CDR2 is FQNNGV in the germline V gene. Between the trimmed V and J ends, which lost 7 bases and 3 bases, there was a span of 22 bases. This CDR3 is CASTPFDEGRIYEQYF. CDR3 bases: TGTGCCAGCACCCCATTCGACGAGGGCAGGATCTACGAGCAGTACTTC.

The table lists this clone with a few counts. V and J are TRBV11-2 and TRBJ2-5; maybe TRBD2 (6 bases). The CDR3 runs 13 residues. Between the trimmed V and J ends, which lost 0 bases and 11 bases, there was a span of 13 bases. Germline assignment: CDR1 SGHAT and CDR2 FQNNGV. In DNA form, the CDR3 reads TGTGCCAGCAGCTTAGATCGTACCGGGACTCAGTACTTC. Amino acid sequence: CASSLDRTGTQYF. The variable domain in full, with the rest retrieved from reference TRBV11-2 and TRBJ2-5, is EAGVAQSPRYKIIEKRQSVAFWCNPISGHATLYWYQQILGQGPKLLIQFQNNGVVDDSQLPKDRFSAERLKGVDSTLKIQPAKLEDSAVYLCASSLDRTGTQYFGPGTRLLVL.

The sample holds a few counts of this clone. J is TRBJ1-1 and V is TRBV6-5, with a possible D match to TRBD1 (6 bases). Trimming shortened V by 6 bases and J by 1 base, and 9 bases separated the two germline ends. Germline V lookup: CDR1 MNHEY, CDR2 SVGAGI. The length of the CDR3 is 13 residues. The DNA of the CDR3 is TGTGCCAGCAGGGCAGGGGCGAACACTGAAGCTTTCTTT. It specifies CASRAGANTEAFF.

The CDR3 coding sequence is TGTGCCACCAGCAGTCGGAATTGGGGGGACCGCTATGGCTACACCTTC. It codes for CATSSRNWGDRYGYTF. The J gene is TRBJ1-2, the V gene TRBV15; TRBD1 might be the D (5 bases). Trimming removed 3 bases at V and 4 bases at J, with 18 bases between. Germline values: CDR1 LNHNV, CDR2 YYDKDF (reference sequence). This CDR3 has 16 residues.